A selection of T cell receptor beta chains follows, all from one sample in a study of follicular helper T cells after annual influenza vaccination. Libraries were prepared by immunoSEQ multiplex PCR; TCRdb keeps only in-frame clonotypes and omits some of them. The top ten hold over 2% of the sample, which has roughly 5,000 clones, roughly 84% seen once. The material sequenced was CXCR5+ CD38- circulating T follicular helper cells from blood, taken 7 days after influenza vaccination. The receptors here all came from an adult who received the influenza vaccine. CDR3s include the opening cysteine and the closing phenylalanine or tryptophan. The D gene is left open where the match is weak. Not all rows give a size; the values are once, few, many and, for expanded clones, a class.

D: TRBD1; V: TRBV5-1; size: NA; J: TRBJ1-4; DNA: TGCGCCAGCAGCTTGGGATGGGACAGGGGAAATGAAAAACTGTTTTTT; CDR3: CASSLGWDRGNEKLFF
D: NA; V: TRBV2; size: NA; J: TRBJ2-5; DNA: TGTGCCAGCAGTGGAAGCGGCACCCCAGAGACCCAGTACTTC; CDR3: CASSGSGTPETQYF
D: NA; V: TRBV4-3; size: NA; J: TRBJ1-2; DNA: TGCGCCAGCAGCCAAGAAACAGTCACTTATGGCTACACCTTC; CDR3: CASSQETVTYGYTF
D: NA; V: TRBV29-1; size: NA; J: TRBJ2-3; DNA: TGCAGCGTTGAAGATCCAGGTGGTAATACGCAGTATTTT; CDR3: CSVEDPGGNTQYF
D: TRBD1; V: TRBV7-9; size: NA; J: TRBJ1-4; DNA: TGTGCCAGCAGCCCGACAGGGGGCGCCTCCAATGAAAAACTGTTTTTT; CDR3: CASSPTGGASNEKLFF
D: TRBD1; V: TRBV28; size: NA; J: TRBJ1-6; DNA: TGTGCCAGCAGTCCACCGACAGGGAGCTCCTATAATTCACCCCTCCACTTT; CDR3: CASSPPTGSSYNSPLHF
D: NA; V: TRBV5-1; size: NA; J: TRBJ2-1; DNA: TGCGCCAGCAGCTCACGGCCGTTGAGGAACAATGAGCAGTTCTTC; CDR3: CASSSRPLRNNEQFF
D: NA; V: TRBV5-8; size: few; J: TRBJ2-5; DNA: TGTGCCAGCAGCACCGGGCAGCAAGAGACCCAGTACTTC; CDR3: CASSTGQQETQYF
D: TRBD1; V: TRBV14; size: once; J: TRBJ1-4; DNA: TGTGCCAGCAGCCAACGGACAGGGGGCGTTGGTAATGAAAAACTGTTTTTT; CDR3: CASSQRTGGVGNEKLFF
D: NA; V: TRBV6-6; size: NA; J: TRBJ1-5; DNA: TGTGCCAGCAGTTACGGGCAGGGGCAGCCCCAGCATTTT; CDR3: CASSYGQGQPQHF
D: TRBD1; V: TRBV9; size: NA; J: TRBJ2-3; DNA: TGTGCCAGCAGCACCGGGGACAGATACACAGATACGCAGTATTTT; CDR3: CASSTGDRYTDTQYF
D: NA; V: TRBV30; size: NA; J: TRBJ2-1; DNA: TGTGCCTGGGCGCGGGGCTACAATGAGCAGTTCTTC; CDR3: CAWARGYNEQFF
D: NA; V: TRBV7-2; size: NA; J: TRBJ2-7; DNA: TGTGCCAGCAGCCCCCAGCCAGGGACGTCCTACGAGCAGTACTTC; CDR3: CASSPQPGTSYEQYF
D: TRBD1; V: TRBV18; size: NA; J: TRBJ2-2; DNA: TGTGCCAGCTCACCAACGACAGGGGAGGTCGGGGAGCTGTTTTTT; CDR3: CASSPTTGEVGELFF
D: NA; V: TRBV14; size: NA; J: TRBJ2-3; DNA: TGTGCCAGCAGCCCCCTGGGCGGTTCTGGGAGGGATACGCAGTATTTT; CDR3: CASSPLGGSGRDTQYF
D: NA; V: TRBV9; size: NA; J: TRBJ2-3; DNA: TGTGCCAGCAGCGCGACTAGTCGGGGTACGCAGTATTTT; CDR3: CASSATSRGTQYF
D: NA; V: TRBV7-8; size: NA; J: TRBJ2-5; DNA: TGTGCCAGCAGCTCACAGGTACAAGAGACCCAGTACTTC; CDR3: CASSSQVQETQYF
D: TRBD2; V: TRBV4-2; size: few; J: TRBJ2-2; DNA: TGTGCCAGCAGCCTGGGCGGGGGGGCCGCAAACACCGGGGAGCTGTTTTTT; CDR3: CASSLGGGAANTGELFF
D: TRBD2; V: TRBV18; size: NA; J: TRBJ2-1; DNA: TGTGCCAGCTCACCCCTAGCGGGAGTTTTTAATGAGCAGTTCTTC; CDR3: CASSPLAGVFNEQFF
D: TRBD1; V: TRBV30; size: NA; J: TRBJ1-4; DNA: TGTGCCTCGACAGGGGGAGATGAAAAACTGTTTTTT; CDR3: CASTGGDEKLFF
D: NA; V: TRBV10-3; size: NA; J: TRBJ2-5; DNA: TGTGCCATCAGTGAGCCCAAAGAGACCCAGTACTTC; CDR3: CAISEPKETQYF
D: NA; V: TRBV6-5; size: NA; J: TRBJ2-7; DNA: TGTGCCAGCAGCCACAGCAGCACCTACGAGCAGTACTTC; CDR3: CASSHSSTYEQYF